This record covers a single T cell receptor (beta chain). Its antigen is not known. This entry is derived from a study of a mutant IDH1 vaccine in newly diagnosed glioma. Study as a whole: Mean patient age was roughly 43 years; about 60% were male and about 40% female. Those enrolled had earlier been treated with radiotherapy, temozolomide, or both, mostly both.

Germline V gene sequence: CDR1 SGDLS, CDR2 YYNGEE. Trimming removed 4 bases from V and 5 bases from J; junction bases left unmatched: 11. CDR3 length: 18 amino acids. Overall study findings and caveats: The vaccine induced immune responses, and these occurred in about 95% of patients. There seemed to be no relation between pseudoprogression and changes in top peripheral T cell clonotypes.

Data came from immunoSEQ multiplex PCR; TCRdb stores just in-frame clones and leaves some out. Of around 60,000 clones listed, 80% to 95% were seen once; the top ten hold roughly 2.5%. Documented time point: baseline, week 1 (first vaccination visit). As to treatment: pre-vaccination baseline after standard-of-care therapy. The chain links TRBV9 to TRBJ2-2; 13 bases match TRBD2. This TCR derives from a man in his forties or fifties with glioma. The source was PBMCs, collected from a glioma patient treated with radiotherapy, temozolomide or both. The CDR3 DNA reads as TGTGCCAGCAGCCCCCATGGACTAGCGGGAGATATGACCGGGGAGCTGTTTTTT. Translation: CASSPHGLAGDMTGELFF.